Here is one T cell receptor beta chain with its context. This clone occurred a few times. Its antigen is not yet known. Base quality data are lacking; no much larger clone is found one base away. In total, fewer than 750 healthy bone marrow donors made up the cohort. Cohort members were all nominally healthy when sampled, although unrecorded immune exposures were likely present. The donor was CMV seronegative and belonged to the group of over 350 seronegative cohort members. Each donor provided a peripheral blood sample, and peripheral blood mononuclear cells were used for TCR beta sequencing. Genomic DNA extraction from the blood cell samples was performed with the Qiagen DNeasy Blood Extraction Kit. These data come from a study of cytomegalovirus exposure and HLA in healthy donors (dated by TCRdb to the late 2010s). For context, the study as a whole: In an earlier analysis of some 550 of the donors, 276 Gb of sequence data and 117 million unique TCR beta sequences from roughly 180 million T cells were reported. Typing coverage varied by locus: about 629-630 donors for A, B, C, DRB1 and DQB1; more than 500 for DQA1; more than 600 for DPA1; approximately 450 for DPB1. An early release that covered approximately 600 HLA-typed donors contained around 300 gigabases of sequencing data and 75 million to 100 million unique TCR sequences. Both class I and class II loci were covered by HLA typing, at four-digit resolution. Five DR-DQ haplotypes were handled as single units for association and clustering because linkage in the cohort was strong. A later analysis re-examined previously published TCR beta repertoires from more than 650 donors and added high-resolution HLA genotyping to investigate patterns of TCR occurrence. Across under 500 genotyped donors of the cohort, an average of approximately 220,000 unique TCR beta nucleotide sequences per donor were sequenced, and 15% to 20% of those sequences were non-productive. Alongside the repertoire data, information on donor age, sex, ethnicity and CMV serostatus was compiled. To predict cytomegalovirus infection status, the study combined high-throughput TCR immunosequencing, statistical association of individual TCRs with disease status, and machine learning. In the later analysis, no new phenotypic data were used to find candidate immune exposures; instead, reliance was placed on TCR beta sequences and their occurrence across donors. All discovery cohort repertoires had been generated on a single sequencing platform. Of the 300 to 500 genotyped donors, more than 75% were placed in the genetic ancestry cluster associated with self-reported Caucasian donors. The aim of the study was to test whether cataloging public T cell receptors could identify signatures of past pathogen exposure. A separate validation cohort of roughly 120 different subjects was used in addition to the roughly 670-subject first cohort. The T cell repertoires of 666 subjects were profiled by immunosequencing and related to cytomegalovirus serostatus. To decide whether each TCR beta V gene segment behaved as functional or pseudogenic, an earlier analysis of some 600 of the donors relied on high-throughput TCR beta sequencing. In a later genetic analysis, genome-wide SNP genotypes for about 65% of the roughly 670 donors were used, and that subset was treated as a discovery cohort.

CDR1 SGDLS and CDR2 YYNGEE were looked up in the germline V gene. CDR3 length: 14 amino acids, cysteine to phenylalanine. Of the read, only the CDR3 DNA is kept; its 42 bases are in frame from base 1. V loses 0 bases, J loses 3 bases, and the germline ends lie 10 bases apart. On the study overall, not on this receptor specifically: While some public TCRs were present in many individuals, most TCR sequences turned up only very rarely across donors. In both the original and validation cohorts, the classifier was reported to diagnose cytomegalovirus status with high specificity and sensitivity. When HLA alleles, especially DR and DQ, strongly co-occurred, TCR associations were difficult to assign to individual alleles. Compared with equally common non-associated chains, HLA-associated TCR beta chains in a later analysis were more clonally expanded and had lower generation probabilities. According to a later genetic analysis, donors in an Asian-associated ancestry cluster had fewer N-insertions in productive TCRs than the approximately 630-donor mean. In the study, about 150 TCR beta chains were listed as associated with cytomegalovirus. Roughly uniform sequencing depth across donors was assumed in presence/absence analyses, although this assumption may not hold. Because the 87-base-pair reads could not distinguish some IMGT-functional V segments, including TRBV6-2 and TRBV6-3, those segments were excluded. In vitro tests confirmed that a few of the cytomegalovirus-associated TCR beta chains recognize cytomegalovirus antigens. In a later genetic analysis, a missense DCLRE1C variant was associated with V-gene and J-gene trimming of TCR beta chains, and the association was replicated in an independent cohort. The authors suggested that the approach could potentially be extended to other disease states and immunological phenotypes. HLA typing was unavailable for some donors at each locus, so association tests used only the typed subset. A later analysis found that most CMV-associated TCR beta chains appeared HLA-restricted, with HLA associations seemingly driven largely by CMV exposure. In a later analysis, the rate of TCR association differed among HLA loci, with DRB1 alleles having the most associated TCRs and HLA-C alleles having the fewest. A further reported finding was that TCR beta sequences accurately predicted the HLA-A and HLA-B alleles for most subjects in the first cohort. Linkage disequilibrium might explain the correlated functional status among segregating V segments, but an unknown experimental factor could not be ruled out. Because counts were too low, 15 to 20 rarely observed V segments, including chromosome 9 orphons, were excluded from the earlier analysis of several hundred of the donors. CMV serostatus was the only immune exposure information available for the cohort. A group of highly shared sequence variants was considered likely to be a technical artifact of the sequencing pipeline. In a later analysis, several top co-occurrence clusters were reported to appear linked to parvovirus B19, influenza, CMV and Epstein-Barr virus. The cohort was sequenced for TCR beta chains only, and without alpha or paired-chain data the features that could be detected were limited. At a false discovery rate of 0.05, a later analysis linked 15,000 to 20,000 TCR beta sequences to specific HLA alleles. Broadly in line with IMGT annotations, most TCR beta V segments showed up in productive rearrangements about 87% or about 30% of the time in an earlier analysis of approximately 640 of the donors.

The receptor library was made with the immunoSEQ multiplex PCR assay. For the multiplex PCR, a mixture combining 60 forward primers for TCR Vbeta segments and 13 reverse primers for TCR Jbeta segments was used. A multiplex PCR assay on genomic DNA amplified the CDR3 region of rearranged TCR beta genes. The Illumina HiSeq System was used to sequence the amplified TCR beta libraries as 87-base-pair reads. For the original study's pipeline: Across the 670 or so repertoires, a later analysis counted roughly 77 million unique TCR beta chains, roughly 11 million of which were shared by at least two donors. A nearest-neighbor algorithm error-corrected the raw reads and collapsed the reads into unique sequences, merging closely related sequences to remove PCR and sequencing errors. V, D and J gene segments were assigned by aligning CDR3 sequences to IMGT reference sequences. For a sequence to be retained, a match of at least six nucleotides was required to both a V gene segment and a J gene segment. Rearrangements were called productive when the CDR3 lacked stop codons and stayed in frame with V and J; all others were non-productive. Following IMGT convention, CDR3 was defined as the stretch from the second conserved V-encoded cysteine up to the conserved J-encoded phenylalanine. Sequences without an unambiguous match to a single V gene segment were excluded from the earlier analysis of 500 to 700 of the donors. An earlier analysis of some 500 of the donors classified V segments as functional when productive rearrangements were above 56.7% and as segregating when the standard deviation between donors was above 5%. A statistical classification framework was developed to diagnose cytomegalovirus status using the catalog of TCR beta chain sequences. In a later analysis, V and J genes were assigned by comparing TCR nucleotide sequences against IMGT/GENE-DB human TR gene sequences. Using the TCRdist pipeline, a later analysis assigned CDR3 sequences along with most-parsimonious VDJ recombination scenarios. In a later analysis, every TCR beta chain was defined by the combination of its CDR3 amino acid sequence and its V-gene family, and reads without a unique V-gene family were dropped. In a later analysis, a few hundred highly shared, low-generation-probability nucleotide sequences were removed to address suspected cross-contamination and a sequencing artifact. For each public chain, a later analysis derived a clonal expansion index from normalized ranks of inferred template counts within each repertoire. A later analysis computed generation probabilities with a VDJ recombination model fitted to out-of-frame rearrangements, and checked the results against IGoR. In a later analysis, TCR-TCR, TCR-HLA and TCR-CMV co-occurrence was scored with hypergeometric tests, and a repertoire-size bias correction was applied to TCR pairs. In a later analysis, false discovery rates were estimated by permuting HLA or CMV assignments 20 times. In a later analysis, co-occurring TCRs were grouped using DBSCAN, and TCRdist sequence similarity was added for clustering within HLA-allele-positive subsets. For co-occurrence clustering, repertoires with fewer than 30,000 or more than 120,000 public chains were excluded, along with five repertoires with anomalous nucleotide sharing. TCRdb took over this immuneACCESS table, retaining in-frame rearrangements with V and J assigned. Such tables are incomplete; in checked studies, under half of the missing clones stem from an unresolved V gene, and the remainder is unexplained. The D gene and trimming were derived from the DNA, and the V and J assignments and clone size from that table. Counted in this sample were roughly 170,000 clones; 65% to 85% of them appeared once. The top ten clones comprise roughly 0.69% of the sample.

The chain was built from TRBV9 and TRBJ2-7, with a weak D call of TRBD1 (6 bases match). The sample taken for sequencing was PBMCs. This receptor was taken from a young woman in good health and CMV-seronegative. The CDR3 loop reads CASSVAGESYEQYF. The nucleotide sequence reads as follows: TGTGCCAGCAGCGTAGCAGGGGAAAGCTACGAGCAGTACTTC.